The 5 T cell receptor beta chains reported below all come from one sample, sequenced in a study of a mutant IDH1 vaccine in newly diagnosed glioma. The antigens these receptors bind are not known. TCRdb keeps only in-frame clones here, not all; method: immunoSEQ multiplex PCR. The sample carries around 60,000 clones, 83% recorded once. Time point in this sample: week 47, end of study. What each vaccine dose contained was 300 ug of mutant IDH1 20-mer peptide, accompanied by topical imiquimod. The material sequenced was PBMCs, taken from a glioma patient whose treatment included an IDH1 peptide vaccine. These receptors were collected from a man between 25 and 39 years old with glioma.

The J gene is TRBJ2-2, the V gene TRBV4-1; D unresolved. V gave up 0 bases and J gave up 9 bases, with 14 bases separating them. Germline CDR1 reads MGHRA; CDR2 reads YSYEKL. The CDR3 loop spans 15 amino acids. The CDR3 region is CASSQDQSLSRELFF. As DNA, the CDR3 is TGCGCCAGCAGCCAAGACCAAAGCCTGTCCCGGGAGCTGTTTTTT.

This clone was found a few times. This rearrangement joins TRBV27 to TRBJ1-1; D may be TRBD1 (6 bases). CDR1 MNHEY and CDR2 SMNVEV come from the germline V gene (reference sequence). This CDR3 contains 17 residues. V was cut by 6 bases and J by 3 bases, with 23 bases left in between. DNA of the CDR3: TGTGCCAGCAGGAAGCTGAAAGGACAGTTGAGCTACACTGAAGCTTTCTTT. Its protein product is CASRKLKGQLSYTEAFF.

This chain joins TRBV6-4 and TRBJ1-2; tentative D call: TRBD1 (6 bases). The CDR3 contains 15 residues. Per the germline V gene, CDR1 is MRHNA and CDR2 is SNTAGT. V lost 5 bases and J 0 bases, leaving 13 bases between the germline ends. The CDR3 nucleotides read TGTGCCAGCAGTCCTCGGGGGCCACCTAACTATGGCTACACCTTC. Translating it yields CASSPRGPPNYGYTF.

The chain combines TRBV5-1 with TRBJ2-5; a possible D gene is TRBD1 (5 bases). Germline V gene sequence: CDR1 SGHRS, CDR2 YFSETQ. This CDR3 contains 14 residues. V shed 0 bases and J shed 4 bases, with 10 bases lying between them. The CDR3 reads CASSLEGWGETQYF. Written as DNA, the CDR3 is TGCGCCAGCAGCTTGGAGGGGTGGGGAGAGACCCAGTACTTC.

The chain joins TRBV7-9 to TRBJ2-2; 9 bases fit TRBD1. Trimming removed 6 bases from V and 1 base from J; junction bases left unmatched: 9. This CDR3 is 17 amino acids long. Germline CDR1 and CDR2: SEHNR and FQNEAQ (reference sequence). CDR3 amino acids: CASRLTGTGRNTGELFF. CDR3 DNA sequence: TGTGCCAGCAGACTGACCGGGACAGGGAGGAACACCGGGGAGCTGTTTTTT.